The 5 T cell receptor beta chains below were found in one sample sequenced in a study of T cell responses to AZD1222 COVID-19 vaccine. Assay used: immunoSEQ multiplex PCR; TCRdb lists only in-frame clones, some missing. The profile shows 100,000 to 150,000 clones, 88% of them singletons. Sequencing used peripheral blood, obtained on day 0 of AZD1222 vaccination. The source is an adult in good health.

The chain combines TRBV6-5 with TRBJ1-3; D remains ambiguous. The CDR3 loop spans 14 amino acids. Germline-derived CDR1 and CDR2 are MNHEY and SVGAGI. V lost 7 bases to trimming and J lost 1 base, with 11 bases between them. CDR3 loop: CASTTQRSGNTIYF. The DNA of the CDR3 is TGTGCCAGCACCACACAGAGGTCTGGAAACACCATATATTTT.

V and J are TRBV30 and TRBJ1-3; no firm D call. There are 12 residues in the CDR3. V lost 3 bases and J 3 bases, leaving 6 bases between the germline ends. Germline V gene lookup returns CDR1 GTSNPN and CDR2 SVGIG (reference sequence). This CDR3 reads CAWSGSGNTIYF. The CDR3 DNA is TGTGCCTGGAGCGGAAGTGGAAACACCATATATTTT.

The rearrangement links TRBV6-5 to TRBJ1-1; no firm D call. Trimming stripped 3 bases from V and 2 bases from J, with 7 bases between. Looked up from germline, CDR1 is MNHEY and CDR2 is SVGAGI. The CDR3 contains 13 residues. CDR3 in DNA: TGTGCCAGCAGTTATGGGGATAACACTGAAGCTTTCTTT. Translated, it gives CASSYGDNTEAFF.

The chain links TRBV6-2 or TRBV6-3 to TRBJ1-5, with unresolved D. CDR3 length: 14 amino acids. Between the trimmed V and J ends, which lost 3 bases and 7 bases, there was a span of 13 bases. Germline V gene sequence: CDR1 MNHEY, CDR2 SVGEGT. This CDR3 reads CASSYSGVRQPQHF. The DNA of the CDR3 is TGTGCCAGCAGTTATAGCGGGGTCCGGCAGCCCCAGCATTTT.

This clone showed up just a few times. The chain employs TRBV28 and TRBJ2-1; no clear D gene. Germline V gene data show CDR1 as MDHEN and CDR2 as SYDVKM. This CDR3 contains 15 residues. Trimming took off 4 bases at V and 1 base at J, with 11 bases between the two ends. As DNA, the CDR3 is TGTGCCAGCAGTTCCCTTTGGAGATCCTACAATGAGCAGTTCTTC. This codes for CASSSLWRSYNEQFF.